Sequencing of this T cell receptor (beta chain) was carried out in a study of regulatory T cells in long-lasting Graves disease. Study-level points and caveats: It was possible that the small sample size reduced accuracy.

Library construction for TCR beta used iRepertoire HTBI primers and Arm-PCR of CDR3 regions. TCRdb re-called the multiplex PCR reads through MiXCR, storing one row per CDR3 protein. The repertoire holds 420,000 or so distinct CDR3 sequences, with roughly 17% as singletons. Comment on this clonotype: Its cognate antigen is unknown. Being one base from a much bigger clone, this may be a read error.

Regarding time point: newly diagnosed GD, antithyroid drugs for less than 3 months. Generation of the TCR library employed RNA extracted from PBMCs. Trimming took 4 bases from V and 10 from J, leaving 17 bases between them. The germline V gene has CDR1 GTSNPN and CDR2 SVGIG (reference sequence). The CDR3 is 13 residues long. These data were also filed under a second study, of T cells in Graves' hyperthyroidism and ophthalmopathy. That source reports: In simple terms, a model built on 13 V-J features told ophthalmopathy apart from stable hyperthyroidism.

The chain combines TRBV30 with TRBJ2-1; TRBD2 is a possible D gene (6 bases). The clonotype was recovered from a woman between 18 and 29 years old with Graves disease. Sequenced material: peripheral blood mononuclear cells (PBMCs), taken at new diagnosis, from a patient treated with antithyroid drugs. For the CDR3, the DNA is TGTGCCTGGAACCGGGGGATATCCTACGAGCAGTTCTTC. Protein product: CAWNRGISYEQFF. Filled out from reference TRBV30 and TRBJ2-1, the complete variable domain reads SQTIHQWPATLVQPVGSPLSLECTVEGTSNPNLYWYRQAAGRGLQLLFYSVGIGQISSEVPQNLSASRPQDRQFILSSKKLLLSDSGFYLCAWNRGISYEQFFGPGTRLTVL.